Listed below are T cell receptor beta chains from one sample, sequenced in a study of hypomethylating agent response in myelodysplastic syndrome. The method was immunoSEQ multiplex PCR; TCRdb's version includes in-frame clones alone and lacks a portion of them. The sample has around 6,100 clones; more than 80% are singletons. Sample: bone marrow, taken before or after starting hypomethylating agent treatment for myelodysplastic syndrome (not recorded which). The receptors stem from a human donor with myelodysplastic syndrome. Each CDR3 is given with its conserved first and last residue. D genes are given only for firm matches. Some rows have no size entry. The others give once, few or many, or a class for an expanded clone.

TRBV10-3,NA,TRBJ2-7,NA,CAISVGTGSYEQYF,TGTGCCATTAGTGTAGGGACGGGCTCCTACGAGCAGTACTTC
TRBV4-1,NA,TRBJ2-7,NA,CASSQGDISYEQYF,TGCGCCAGCAGCCAAGGGGACATCTCCTACGAGCAGTACTTC
TRBV28,NA,TRBJ1-1,NA,CASSLGYGTEAFF,TGTGCCAGCAGTTTAGGTTATGGCACTGAAGCTTTCTTT
TRBV6-1,NA,TRBJ2-1,NA,CASSEAMEGEQFF,TGTGCCAGCAGTGAAGCAATGGAGGGGGAGCAGTTCTTC
TRBV9,NA,TRBJ2-5,NA,CASSVATGGTSRGTQYF,TGTGCCAGCAGCGTAGCTACAGGAGGGACATCGCGGGGGACCCAGTACTTC
TRBV5-8,NA,TRBJ1-1,NA,CASSLDMNTEAFF,TGTGCCAGCAGCTTGGATATGAACACTGAAGCTTTCTTT
TRBV14,NA,TRBJ1-4,TRBD1,CASSYRGTGDEKLFF,TGTGCCAGCAGCTACAGGGGGACAGGGGATGAAAAACTGTTTTTT
TRBV14,NA,TRBJ1-2,NA,CASSQDPAGRLSGYTF,TGTGCCAGCAGCCAAGATCCCGCAGGGAGATTGAGCGGCTACACCTTC
TRBV9,NA,TRBJ1-4,NA,CASSTPGAGEKLFF,TGTGCCAGCAGCACCCCAGGGGCTGGTGAAAAACTGTTTTTT
TRBV13,NA,TRBJ2-7,TRBD2,CASSHTLGTSAYEQYF,TGTGCCAGCAGCCACACCCTTGGGACTAGCGCCTACGAGCAGTACTTC
TRBV2,NA,TRBJ1-5,NA,CASSEKGTGNQPQHF,TGTGCCAGCAGTGAAAAGGGAACGGGCAATCAGCCCCAGCATTTT
TRBV23-1,NA,TRBJ2-6,NA,CASSGEITQQSRANVLTF,TGCGCCAGCAGTGGAGAAATTACGCAACAAAGTCGGGCCAACGTCCTGACTTTC
TRBV5-1,NA,TRBJ2-7,NA,CASFETPGYEQYF,TGCGCCAGTTTTGAAACCCCCGGCTACGAGCAGTACTTC
TRBV2,NA,TRBJ2-5,NA,CASTPPGQQETQYF,TGTGCCAGCACCCCACCGGGACAACAAGAGACCCAGTACTTC
TRBV5-4,few,TRBJ2-2,TRBD2,CASSQSSGRLGELFF,TGTGCCAGCAGCCAATCTAGCGGGAGACTCGGGGAGCTGTTTTTT
TRBV5-1,NA,TRBJ2-2,TRBD1,CASSARTGGNTGELFF,TGCGCCAGCAGCGCCCGGACAGGGGGAAACACCGGGGAGCTGTTTTTT
TRBV10-3,NA,TRBJ2-3,TRBD1,CAIRQTGGTDTQYF,TGTGCCATCAGGCAGACAGGGGGGACAGATACGCAGTATTTT
TRBV4-3,few,TRBJ2-7,NA,CASSQSLTGLSYEQYF,TGCGCCAGCAGCCAATCACTGACAGGTCTATCCTACGAGCAGTACTTC
TRBV6-4,NA,TRBJ1-5,NA,CASSEGAGNQPQHF,TGTGCCAGCAGTGAGGGGGCGGGAAATCAGCCCCAGCATTTT
TRBV12-5,NA,TRBJ1-6,NA,CASGPDYNSPLHF,TGTGCTAGTGGTCCAGACTATAATTCACCCCTCCACTTT
TRBV19,NA,TRBJ1-2,TRBD1,CATLGQGLHESYGYTF,TGTGCCACCCTAGGACAGGGCCTACACGAAAGCTATGGCTACACCTTC
TRBV19,NA,TRBJ1-1,NA,CASTVTGLGTEAFF,TGTGCCAGTACTGTCACAGGGTTGGGCACTGAAGCTTTCTTT
TRBV11-3,few,TRBJ2-2,NA,CASSGTNTGELFF,TGTGCCAGCAGCGGAACGAACACCGGGGAGCTGTTTTTT
TRBV7-6,NA,TRBJ1-4,NA,CASSSLGGSNEKLFF,TGTGCCAGCAGCTCCCTAGGGGGGAGTAATGAAAAACTGTTTTTT
TRBV29-1,NA,TRBJ2-5,NA,CSATRVTGETQYF,TGCAGCGCTACCCGGGTAACTGGGGAGACCCAGTACTTC
TRBV11-3,NA,TRBJ2-4,NA,CASSLGGLKNIQYF,TGTGCCAGCAGCTTAGGGGGTCTCAAAAACATTCAGTACTTC
TRBV5-1,NA,TRBJ2-6,NA,CASSSGTGANVLTF,TGCGCCAGCAGCTCGGGAACTGGGGCCAACGTCCTGACTTTC
TRBV5-8,NA,TRBJ2-3,TRBD2,CASSRGLAGSTDTQYF,TGTGCCAGCAGCCGGGGACTAGCGGGGAGCACAGATACGCAGTATTTT